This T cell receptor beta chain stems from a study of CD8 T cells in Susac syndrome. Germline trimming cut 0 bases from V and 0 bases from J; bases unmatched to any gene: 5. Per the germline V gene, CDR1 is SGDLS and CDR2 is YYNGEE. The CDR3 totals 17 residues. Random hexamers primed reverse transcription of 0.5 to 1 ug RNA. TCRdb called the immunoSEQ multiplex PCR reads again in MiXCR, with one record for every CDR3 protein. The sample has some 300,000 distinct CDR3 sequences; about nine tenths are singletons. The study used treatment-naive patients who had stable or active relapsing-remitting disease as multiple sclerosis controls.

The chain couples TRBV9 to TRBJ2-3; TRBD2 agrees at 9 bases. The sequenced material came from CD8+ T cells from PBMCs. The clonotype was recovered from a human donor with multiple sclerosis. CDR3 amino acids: CASSVDLTSGSTDTQYF. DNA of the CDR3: TGTGCCAGCAGCGTAGACTTGACTAGCGGTAGCACAGATACGCAGTATTTT.